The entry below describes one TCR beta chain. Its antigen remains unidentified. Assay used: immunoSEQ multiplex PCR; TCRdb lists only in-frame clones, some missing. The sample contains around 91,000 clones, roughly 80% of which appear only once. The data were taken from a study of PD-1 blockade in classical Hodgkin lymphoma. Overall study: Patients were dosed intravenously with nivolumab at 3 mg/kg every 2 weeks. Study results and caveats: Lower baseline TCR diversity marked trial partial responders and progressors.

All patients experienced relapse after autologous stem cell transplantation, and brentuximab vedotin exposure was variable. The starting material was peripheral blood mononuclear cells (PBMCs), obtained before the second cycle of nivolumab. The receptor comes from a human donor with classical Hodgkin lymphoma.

The CDR3 DNA is TGTGCCAGCAGCTTGGTAGTCGCGAACACCGGGGAGCTGTTTTTT. Protein: CASSLVVANTGELFF. The J gene is TRBJ2-2, the V gene TRBV5-5; no definite D call. The CDR3 has 15 amino acids. Germline CDR1 SGHKS, CDR2 YYEKEE (reference sequence). V lost 0 bases, J lost 0 bases, and 6 bases lay in between.